The 28 T cell receptor beta chains below were found in one sample sequenced in a study of cytomegalovirus exposure and HLA in healthy donors. Amplification used 60 Vbeta primers and 13 Jbeta primers. The assay was immunoSEQ multiplex PCR, and TCRdb's table has in-frame clones only and misses some. The data contain about 160,000 clones, roughly four fifths of them singletons. Sequenced sample: PBMCs. The source of these receptors is a female donor in good health and CMV-seronegative.

Of note for this clone: Other DNA sequences in the sample encode the same CDR3. This chain uses TRBV9 with TRBJ1-6, with 7 bases that match TRBD1. The V segment lost 3 bases and the J segment 7 bases; nucleotides outside the gene matches: 1. CDR1 and CDR2 from the germline V gene are SGDLS and YYNGEE. The CDR3 consists of 13 residues. The CDR3 DNA sequence: TGTGCCAGCAGCGAGACAGGGAATTCACCCCTCCACTTT. Its protein product is CASSETGNSPLHF.

This CDR3 reads CASSRAGGHPARADTQYF. Here the CDR3 DNA reads TGTGCCAGCAGTAGAGCGGGAGGGCACCCCGCCAGGGCAGATACGCAGTATTTT. V usage is TRBV9 and J usage is TRBJ2-3; 10 positions agree with TRBD2. In germline, CDR1 is SGDLS, CDR2 YYNGEE. There are 18 residues in the CDR3. Trimming took 5 bases from V and 4 from J; bases not matched to a gene: 16.

The gene calls are TRBV5-1 and TRBJ2-3; 9 nucleotides agree with TRBD2. V shed 4 bases and J 1 base; nucleotides not matched to a gene: 4. CDR3 length equals 15 residues. Germline V gives CDR1 SGHRS, CDR2 YFSETQ. CDR3 region: CASSIAGGRTDTQYF. CDR3 DNA: TGCGCCAGCAGCATCGCGGGAGGGCGCACAGATACGCAGTATTTT. The full variable domain, in which reference TRBV5-1 and TRBJ2-3 provide the parts outside the CDR3, is KAGVTQTPRYLIKTRGQQVTLSCSPISGHRSVSWYQQTPGQGLQFLFEYFSETQRNKGNFPGRFSGRQFSNSRSEMNVSTLELGDSALYLCASSIAGGRTDTQYFGPGTRLTVL.

V and J are TRBV19 and TRBJ2-5; TRBD2 is a possible D gene (6 bases). Per germline, CDR1 LNHDA and CDR2 SQIVND (reference sequence). V gave up 7 bases and J gave up 5 bases, with 11 bases separating them. CDR3 length equals 12 residues. Here the CDR3 reads CASTAGGETQYF. In DNA form, the CDR3 reads TGTGCCAGTACCGCCGGGGGTGAGACCCAGTACTTC.

The V call is TRBV29-1, the J call TRBJ2-3, with TRBD2 identical over 11 bases. The CDR3 sequence is 12 residues long. Germline CDR1 is SQVTM and CDR2 is ANQGSEA. Germline trimming cut 3 bases from V and 12 bases from J; bases unmatched to any gene: 5. This CDR3 reads CSVERLAGNQYF. The CDR3 bases are TGCAGCGTTGAGAGACTAGCGGGGAATCAGTATTTT.

The V and J genes are TRBV23-1 and TRBJ2-2; the match to TRBD1 covers 7 bases. TRBV23-1 is an ORF, and what it does is uncertain. Trimming at V came to 6 bases and at J to 7 bases, leaving 5 bases not matched to a gene. The CDR3 has 13 amino acids. The CDR3, as DNA: TGCGCCAGCAGACAAGACAGGGTCGGGGAGCTGTTTTTT. This codes for CASRQDRVGELFF.

The J gene is TRBJ2-2, the V gene TRBV7-9; D possibly corresponds to TRBD2 (6 bases). Germline V CDR1 and CDR2: SEHNR, FQNEAQ (reference sequence). This CDR3 spans 15 amino acids. Trimming stripped 8 bases from V and 4 bases from J, with 17 bases between. The CDR3 sequence is CASRQTGAGTGELFF. The CDR3 region has the DNA TGTGCCAGCCGCCAGACGGGAGCGGGCACCGGGGAGCTGTTTTTT.

This clone was seen only a few times. This chain joins TRBV30 and TRBJ2-2; 9 positions match TRBD2. J lost 7 bases, V lost 0 bases, and 12 bases had no gene match. CDR1 is GTSNPN and CDR2 is SVGIG in the germline V gene (reference sequence). CDR3 length: 17 residues. The CDR3 reads CAWSVPWAGGPHGELFF. The CDR3 DNA is TGTGCCTGGAGTGTACCTTGGGCGGGAGGGCCGCACGGGGAGCTGTTTTTT. The full variable domain, with the rest looked up from reference TRBV30 and TRBJ2-2, is SQTIHQWPATLVQPVGSPLSLECTVEGTSNPNLYWYRQAAGRGLQLLFYSVGIGQISSEVPQNLSASRPQDRQFILSSKKLLLSDSGFYLCAWSVPWAGGPHGELFFGEGSRLTVL.

This clone showed up just a few times. The chain employs TRBV14 and TRBJ2-7; D unclear. Germline V CDR1 and CDR2: SGHDN, FVKESK. Trimming pared 0 bases from V and 4 bases from J, leaving 10 bases between. This CDR3 has 14 amino acids. The CDR3 here is CASSQDRWAYEQYF. The CDR3 DNA is TGTGCCAGCAGCCAAGATAGGTGGGCATACGAGCAGTACTTC.

The chain is built from TRBV9 and TRBJ2-2, with 7 positions matching TRBD1. CDR1 SGDLS and CDR2 YYNGEE come from the germline V gene. The CDR3 extends over 16 amino acids. Trimming took 4 bases from V and 7 from J; bases not matched to a gene: 13. The CDR3 reads CASSPRQGNIGGELFF. DNA for the CDR3: TGTGCCAGCAGCCCTCGACAGGGTAATATAGGCGGGGAGCTGTTTTTT.

The sample holds one count of this clone. The rearrangement uses TRBV28 and TRBJ1-1; TRBD1 might be the D (5 bases). Per germline, CDR1 MDHEN and CDR2 SYDVKM. V lost 6 bases to trimming and J lost 1 base, with 15 bases between them. This CDR3 spans 15 amino acids. CDR3 nucleotides: TGTGCCAGCAGGGGTCTAGGGACTCAGAACACTGAAGCTTTCTTT. Its protein product is CASRGLGTQNTEAFF.

This chain uses TRBV6-5 with TRBJ2-5, with D unclear. The J call may be wrong; the DNA end is better matched by TRBJ2-7. Germline CDR1 and CDR2: MNHEY and SVGAGI. CDR3 length: 13 residues. CDR3 DNA: TGTGCCAGCAGTTACACCAACAGCTACGAGCAGTACTTC. Translated: CASSYTNSYEQYF.

The CDR3 protein is CASRPGSGANVLTF. Written as DNA, the CDR3 is TGTGCCAGCAGGCCAGGGTCTGGGGCCAACGTCCTGACTTTC. The rearrangement links TRBV6-1 to TRBJ2-6, with D perhaps TRBD1 (5 bases). Germline V lookup: CDR1 MNHNS, CDR2 SASEGT. This CDR3 is built from 14 residues. V lost 6 bases and J 1 base, leaving 7 bases between the germline ends.

V is TRBV15 and J is TRBJ1-3, with D uncertain. V gave up 0 bases and J gave up 2 bases, with 14 bases separating them. CDR3 length: 17 residues. CDR1 is LNHNV, CDR2 YYDKDF, per germline (reference sequence). The CDR3 is CATSRDLEFGPGNTIYF. In nucleotides, the CDR3 is TGTGCCACCAGCAGAGATCTGGAGTTTGGCCCTGGAAACACCATATATTTT.

This chain joins TRBV28 and TRBJ1-1; D is possibly TRBD1 (5 bases). The CDR3 has 14 amino acids. Trimming removed 6 bases at V and 10 bases at J, with 21 bases between. From germline, CDR1 is MDHEN and CDR2 SYDVKM. The CDR3 is CASRFLGGGGGAFF. In DNA, the CDR3 is TGTGCCAGCAGATTCCTGGGGGGGGGAGGAGGAGCTTTCTTT. Looking up the rest from reference TRBV28 and TRBJ1-1 gives the full variable domain: DVKVTQSSRYLVKRTGEKVFLECVQDMDHENMFWYRQDPGLGLRLIYFSYDVKMKEKGDIPEGYSVSREKKERFSLILESASTNQTSMYLCASRFLGGGGGAFFGQGTRLTVV.

This clone was observed a few times. The chain joins TRBV30 to TRBJ1-4; tentative D call: TRBD1 (5 bases). This CDR3 has 15 residues. Germline V lookup: CDR1 GTSNPN, CDR2 SVGIG (reference sequence). V lost 2 bases to trimming and J lost 8 bases, with 18 bases between them. CDR3 coding DNA: TGTGCCTGGAGTAAGCTGGGGGAGGGACGGGAAAAACTGTTTTTT. Its translation: CAWSKLGEGREKLFF. Based on the CDR3 plus reference TRBV30 and TRBJ1-4, the full variable domain is SQTIHQWPATLVQPVGSPLSLECTVEGTSNPNLYWYRQAAGRGLQLLFYSVGIGQISSEVPQNLSASRPQDRQFILSSKKLLLSDSGFYLCAWSKLGEGREKLFFGSGTQLSVL.

The V and J genes are TRBV5-1 and TRBJ2-4, with 11 positions matching TRBD2. V shed 4 bases and J 6 bases; nucleotides not matched to a gene: 0. CDR3 length equals 13 residues. Germline V gene data show CDR1 as SGHRS and CDR2 as YFSETQ. The CDR3 region has the DNA TGCGCCAGCAGCGGACTAGCGGGAAACATTCAGTACTTC. Its protein product is CASSGLAGNIQYF.

The genes are TRBV10-2 and TRBJ2-1, with a possible D match to TRBD1 (5 bases). V was shortened by 0 bases and J by 4 bases, with 13 bases between the two germline ends. Germline V CDR1 and CDR2: WSHSY, SAAADI. This CDR3 spans 16 amino acids. CDR3 in amino acids: CASSESAGPPYNEQFF. Written as DNA, the CDR3 is TGCGCCAGCAGTGAGTCGGCAGGGCCCCCTTACAATGAGCAGTTCTTC.

This chain joins TRBV5-4 and TRBJ2-7; tentative D call: TRBD1 (6 bases). CDR3 length: 13 residues. V was clipped by 4 bases and J by 1 base, with 9 bases between them. Germline V gene data show CDR1 as SGHNT and CDR2 as YYREEE (reference sequence). CDR3: CASSRDISYEQYF. For the CDR3, the DNA is TGTGCCAGCAGCCGGGACATATCCTACGAGCAGTACTTC. The whole variable domain, filled in from reference TRBV5-4 and TRBJ2-7, reads ETGVTQSPTHLIKTRGQQVTLRCSSQSGHNTVSWYQQALGQGPQFIFQYYREEENGRGNFPPRFSGLQFPNYSSELNVNALELDDSALYLCASSRDISYEQYFGPGTRLTVT.

The chain has TRBV5-6 and TRBJ2-6; 8 positions agree with TRBD1. Germline V gene data show CDR1 as SGHDT and CDR2 as YYEEEE. V shed 2 bases and J 1 base; nucleotides not matched to a gene: 8. This CDR3 spans 18 amino acids. The CDR3 DNA is TGTGCCAGCAGCTTAGTCGGCAGGGGGCGATCTGGGGCCAACGTCCTGACTTTC. Protein sequence: CASSLVGRGRSGANVLTF.

The chain is built from TRBV19 and TRBJ2-1; 13 positions match TRBD2. Trimming removed 5 bases from V and 2 bases from J; junction bases left unmatched: 3. Germline CDR1 is LNHDA and CDR2 is SQIVND (reference sequence). The CDR3 is 16 amino acids. The CDR3 sequence: CASSRTSGGPYNEQFF. In DNA form, the CDR3 reads TGTGCCAGTAGTCGGACTAGCGGGGGCCCCTACAATGAGCAGTTCTTC.

This chain connects TRBV4-2 to TRBJ2-1; a weak D match, TRBD2 (6 bases). Per germline, CDR1 LGHNA and CDR2 YNFKEQ. The CDR3 consists of 18 residues. The germline V and J ends were trimmed by 0 bases and 9 bases, with 24 bases remaining between them. CDR3 nucleotide sequence: TGTGCCAGCAGCCAAGAATCCGCCGGGGGACCGTCCGGGGGTGAGCAGTTCTTC. Translation: CASSQESAGGPSGGEQFF.

The gene calls are TRBV28 and TRBJ1-5; TRBD1 agrees at 12 bases. The CDR3 runs 16 residues. Trimming at V came to 5 bases and at J to 5 bases, leaving 7 bases not matched to a gene. Germline V gives CDR1 MDHEN, CDR2 SYDVKM. The CDR3, as DNA: TGTGCCAGCAGTCCGCGAGGGACAGGGGGCTATCAGCCCCAGCATTTT. It yields the protein CASSPRGTGGYQPQHF.

This clone is a singleton in its sample. J is TRBJ1-2 and V is TRBV4-3; TRBD1 is a possible D gene (5 bases). V lost 3 bases and J lost 4, with 9 bases in between. The germline CDR1 and CDR2 sequences are LGHNA and YSLEER. The CDR3 sequence is 13 residues long. In DNA form, the CDR3 reads TGCGCCAGCAGCCACCGGGGGACCTATGGCTACACCTTC. Encoded protein: CASSHRGTYGYTF.

The chain combines TRBV7-9 with TRBJ2-1; 8 bases match TRBD2. The junction had 16 bases not matched to a gene; V was cut back by 7 bases and J by 8 bases. This CDR3 contains 16 residues. CDR1 is SEHNR, CDR2 FQNEAQ, per germline (reference sequence). The CDR3 reads CASTPYGTSSSYEQFF. CDR3 DNA: TGTGCCAGCACCCCCTACGGGACTAGTTCGTCGTATGAGCAGTTCTTC.

The rearrangement links TRBV7-2 to TRBJ2-7; TRBD1 matches at 7 bases. Germline V gene sequence: CDR1 SGHTA, CDR2 FQGNSA. Trimming at V came to 8 bases and at J to 6 bases, leaving 10 bases not matched to a gene. This CDR3 contains 13 residues. CDR3 bases: TGTGCCAGCGGGCCGGGACAGAGGGTCGAGCAGTACTTC. Translated, it gives CASGPGQRVEQYF.

This clone was counted a single time. The CDR3 sequence: CASSPGTDYEQYF. In DNA form, the CDR3 reads TGTGCCAGCAGCCCGGGGACAGATTACGAGCAGTACTTC. The chain employs TRBV11-2 and TRBJ2-7; the match to TRBD1 covers 7 bases. CDR1 is SGHAT, CDR2 FQNNGV, per germline. The ends lost 5 bases at V and 4 bases at J; junction bases unmatched: 5. The CDR3 totals 13 residues.

This chain connects TRBV4-3 to TRBJ2-5; TRBD2 aligns across 8 bases. V shed 0 bases, J shed 11 bases, and the junction held 17 bases outside the gene matches. Germline lookup yields CDR1 LGHNA and CDR2 YSLEER. The CDR3 length is 17 residues. The CDR3 loop is CASSQDYRLAGPRGQYF. CDR3 bases: TGCGCCAGCAGCCAAGATTACAGGCTAGCGGGCCCCCGAGGGCAGTACTTC.